Presented here are 17 T cell receptor beta chains from one specimen sequenced in a study of blood T cell repertoires in COVID-19. Assay: immunoSEQ multiplex PCR; the TCRdb copy retains only in-frame clones and omits some. The sample lists roughly 150,000 clones; approximately 85% were seen once. What was sequenced was peripheral blood. These receptors were collected from a woman of 80 years or more with COVID-19, enrolled during active disease.

This sequence joins TRBV19 and TRBJ2-1, with a weak D call TRBD2 (5 bases). The germline CDR1 and CDR2 sequences are LNHDA and SQIVND (reference sequence). The CDR3 is 15 amino acids. V lost 5 bases and J lost 4, with 15 bases in between. The CDR3 nucleotides read TGTGCCAGTAGTGAGGGAGCCCCTCCTTACAATGAGCAGTTCTTC. Translating gives CASSEGAPPYNEQFF. Full variable domain (remainder filled in from reference TRBV19 and TRBJ2-1): DGGITQSPKYLFRKEGQNVTLSCEQNLNHDAMYWYRQDPGQGLRLIYYSQIVNDFQKGDIAEGYSVSREKKESFPLTVTSAQKNPTAFYLCASSEGAPPYNEQFFGPGTRLTVL.

This clone has more than one count but fewer than ten. The chain links TRBV7-2 to TRBJ2-5, with a tentative D call TRBD2 (5 bases). The CDR3 loop spans 15 amino acids. The germline V gene has CDR1 SGHTA and CDR2 FQGNSA. Deletions cut 1 base from V and 1 base from J, with 10 bases between. The CDR3 protein is CASSLGTRSQETQYF. The CDR3 nucleotides read TGTGCCAGCAGCTTAGGAACTAGATCCCAAGAGACCCAGTACTTC.

The gene calls are TRBV5-1 and TRBJ2-7, with D maybe TRBD1 (6 bases). Trimming stripped 4 bases from V and 4 bases from J, with 9 bases between. The CDR3 runs 12 residues. Looked up from germline, CDR1 is SGHRS and CDR2 is YFSETQ. CDR3 in DNA: TGCGCCAGCAGCCTGCAGGGGTACGAGCAGTACTTC. Protein: CASSLQGYEQYF.

DNA for the CDR3: TGTGCCAGCAGCCAAGTCACACGGCACAGATACTTC. Its protein is CASSQVTRHRYF. The chain joins TRBV5-8 to TRBJ2-5; D is uncertain. The CDR3 covers 12 residues. Trimming stripped 4 bases from V and 14 bases from J, with 18 bases between. The germline V gene encodes CDR1 SGHTS and CDR2 YDEGEE.

This clone showed up just a few times. The chain couples TRBV28 to TRBJ1-5; D is possibly TRBD1 (5 bases). Deletions cut 8 bases from V and 4 bases from J, with 12 bases between. Germline V gene data show CDR1 as MDHEN and CDR2 as SYDVKM. The CDR3 is 13 amino acids. CDR3 protein: CASVGAGNQPQHF. The DNA for the CDR3 is TGTGCCAGCGTAGGGGCAGGGAATCAGCCCCAGCATTTT.

The V call is TRBV18, the J call TRBJ1-2, with D uncertain. Trimming shortened V by 1 base and J by 0 bases, and 9 bases separated the two germline ends. CDR1 is KGHSH, CDR2 LQKENI, per germline. The CDR3 totals 15 residues. CDR3 in DNA: TGTGCCAGCTCACCACTCGGGGAAGCTAACTATGGCTACACCTTC. Protein sequence: CASSPLGEANYGYTF.

This clone was found a few times. CDR3: CASSEQGKRYGYTF. For the CDR3, the DNA is TGTGCCAGCAGCGAACAGGGAAAACGCTATGGCTACACCTTC. The chain carries TRBV2 and TRBJ1-2; TRBD1 is a possible D gene (6 bases). The CDR3 length is 14 residues. CDR1 is SNHLY and CDR2 is FYNNEI in the germline V gene. V shed 6 bases and J shed 4 bases, with 15 bases lying between them.

The gene calls are TRBV6-6 and TRBJ2-7; 9 nucleotides align to TRBD1. The CDR3 covers 17 residues. Per the germline V gene, CDR1 is MNHNY and CDR2 is SVGAGI (reference sequence). The trim removed 5 bases at V and 3 bases at J, leaving 14 bases unmatched. This CDR3 reads CASSQSPPGTGNYEQYF. The DNA of the CDR3 is TGTGCCAGCAGTCAATCCCCGCCCGGGACAGGGAACTACGAGCAGTACTTC.

The V and J genes are TRBV4-1 and TRBJ2-7; 8 bases match TRBD1. CDR1 MGHRA and CDR2 YSYEKL come from the germline V gene. This CDR3 is built from 15 residues. The junction had 14 bases not matched to a gene; V was cut back by 8 bases and J by 5 bases. The CDR3 protein is CASGVRQGNGDEQYF. DNA of the CDR3: TGCGCCAGCGGTGTTAGACAGGGGAATGGCGACGAGCAGTACTTC.

The chain uses TRBV7-9 and TRBJ2-7, with D possibly TRBD2 on 6 matching bases. CDR3 length: 16 amino acids. Germline V CDR1 and CDR2: SEHNR, FQNEAQ (reference sequence). Trimming removed 2 bases from V and 0 bases from J, with 14 bases in between. The CDR3 DNA sequence: TGTGCCAGCAGCTTATGGGTGGGGGGAAGCTCCTACGAGCAGTACTTC. Protein sequence: CASSLWVGGSSYEQYF.

In its sample, this clone was seen once. This chain links TRBV18 with TRBJ1-6; 7 bases map to TRBD1. This CDR3 comprises 13 residues. The germline gives CDR1 KGHSH, CDR2 LQKENI. J gave up 8 bases and V 4 bases, and 2 bases lay outside the gene matches. DNA for the CDR3: TGTGCCAGCTCACTCCAGGGGGATTCACCCCTCCACTTT. Translated, it gives CASSLQGDSPLHF.

The V and J genes are TRBV3-1 (or the pseudogene TRBV3-2) and TRBJ2-7; 7 bases match TRBD2. The trim removed 4 bases at V and 7 bases at J, leaving 7 bases unmatched. The CDR3 is 13 amino acids. Germline assignment: CDR1 LGHDT and CDR2 YNNKEL (reference sequence). The CDR3 loop reads CASSLAGVIEQYF. As DNA, the CDR3 is TGTGCCAGCAGCCTTGCGGGAGTTATTGAGCAGTACTTC.

V gene TRBV5-1 combines with J gene TRBJ2-3, with 7 bases fitting TRBD1. CDR1 and CDR2 (germline): SGHRS, YFSETQ. The CDR3 has 18 amino acids. V gave up 0 bases and J gave up 6 bases; unmatched junction bases: 16. CDR3 loop: CASSLVPTTGPLGDTQYF. The CDR3 region has the DNA TGCGCCAGCAGCTTGGTTCCCACGACAGGGCCCCTCGGGGATACGCAGTATTTT.

The chain employs TRBV5-1 and TRBJ2-1, with 14 bases fitting TRBD2. This CDR3 has 15 amino acids. Germline V gene sequence: CDR1 SGHRS, CDR2 YFSETQ. The J segment lost 8 bases and the V segment lost 4 bases, leaving 5 bases of the junction unmatched. The CDR3 is CASSRLAGGPDEQFF. The CDR3 DNA follows: TGCGCCAGCAGCCGACTAGCGGGAGGGCCGGATGAGCAGTTCTTC.

The CDR3 here is CASSLQGAGETQYF. DNA for the CDR3: TGTGCCAGTAGTCTTCAGGGGGCTGGAGAGACCCAGTACTTC. The rearrangement uses TRBV19 and TRBJ2-5; 8 nucleotides align to TRBD1. This CDR3 region has 14 residues. V lost 5 bases to trimming and J lost 4 bases; unmatched junction nucleotides: 6. Germline V gene lookup returns CDR1 LNHDA and CDR2 SQIVND (reference sequence).

The chain combines TRBV7-2 with TRBJ1-2; 8 bases are shared with TRBD1. J was trimmed by 7 bases and V by 6 bases; bases with no gene match: 10. CDR3 length: 14 residues. The germline V gene encodes CDR1 SGHTA and CDR2 FQGNSA. The CDR3 DNA reads TGTGCCAGCAGACCAGGGGGCCCCTACTCTGGCTACACCTTC. This translates into CASRPGGPYSGYTF.

The chain carries TRBV10-3 and TRBJ1-2; the match to TRBD1 covers 7 bases. The CDR3 is made up of 14 amino acids. Trimming removed 2 bases from V and 2 bases from J; junction bases left unmatched: 2. Germline values: CDR1 ENHRY, CDR2 SYGVKD. Written as DNA, the CDR3 is TGTGCCATCAGTGAGAGGGGGCTCAACTATGGCTACACCTTC. Protein: CAISERGLNYGYTF.